This note documents a single TCR beta chain sequence. Profiling relied on immunoSEQ multiplex PCR, and the TCRdb table lists in-frame clones only, not all of them. The profile shows approximately 180,000 clones, 90% to 95% of them singletons. The CDR3 runs to 11 residues. CDR1 and CDR2 from the germline V gene are LGHDT and YNNKEL (reference sequence). Trimming stripped 7 bases from V and 4 bases from J, with 7 bases between. This specimen comes from a study of control samples from healthy donors and cancer patients. The V gene is TRBV3-1 (or the pseudogene TRBV3-2), the J gene TRBJ1-2, with D maybe TRBD1 (5 bases). The sequenced sample consisted of blood. This receptor was taken from a woman younger than 35 in good health. Here the CDR3 reads CASIGAYGYTF. The CDR3 bases are TGTGCCAGCATAGGGGCCTATGGCTACACCTTC.